The 16 T cell receptor beta chains given below trace back to one sample, sequenced in a study of T cell changes during pregnancy in multiple sclerosis. The protocol was immunoSEQ multiplex PCR, while the TCRdb copy is restricted to in-frame clones and leaves out a portion. The data show roughly 79,000 clones, with 90% to 95% seen just once and less than 0.85% held by the top ten. This sample comprised peripheral blood, obtained in the second trimester of pregnancy. All receptors come from a female donor in good health, enrolled as a control in a pregnancy study.

The CDR3 region has the DNA TGCGCCAGCAGCCAAGGACAGGGGGATCGAGCTGAGCAGTTCTTC. Translated: CASSQGQGDRAEQFF. This chain joins TRBV4-3 and TRBJ2-1, with 9 bases lining up with TRBD1. Germline V gene lookup returns CDR1 LGHNA and CDR2 YSLEER. The CDR3 contains 15 residues. V was clipped by 1 base and J by 9 bases; unmatched bases: 7.

V gene TRBV7-3 combines with J gene TRBJ2-5; 11 bases align to TRBD2. Trimming took 5 bases from V and 4 from J; bases not matched to a gene: 3. CDR3 length equals 14 residues. Germline V gives CDR1 SGHTA, CDR2 FQGTGA. CDR3 DNA sequence: TGTGCCAGCAGCCGAGGACTAGCGGGAGAGACCCAGTACTTC. This encodes CASSRGLAGETQYF.

This clone was counted between two and nine times. The V call is TRBV4-2, the J call TRBJ2-3; TRBD2 might be the D (6 bases). There are 13 residues in the CDR3. The germline V gene encodes CDR1 LGHNA and CDR2 YNFKEQ. Trimming pared 4 bases from V and 4 bases from J, leaving 9 bases between. The CDR3 sequence: CASSPGLPDTQYF. The CDR3, as DNA: TGTGCCAGCAGCCCGGGACTCCCAGATACGCAGTATTTT.

The rearrangement links TRBV7-8 to TRBJ1-4, with D unclear. Germline V lookup: CDR1 SGHVS, CDR2 FQNEAQ. V dropped 5 bases and J dropped 4 bases, with 11 bases sitting between them. The CDR3 runs to 14 residues. The CDR3 sequence: CASSQAGINEKLFF. DNA for the CDR3: TGTGCCAGCAGCCAAGCGGGGATTAATGAAAAACTGTTTTTT.

The chain links TRBV19 to TRBJ2-5; 10 bases line up with TRBD2. The J segment lost 13 bases and the V segment lost 8 bases, leaving 7 bases of the junction unmatched. This CDR3 has 11 residues. The germline V gene has CDR1 LNHDA and CDR2 SQIVND (reference sequence). As DNA, the CDR3 is TGTGCCAGTCCTCTAGCGGGGGCTACGTACTTC. This encodes CASPLAGATYF.

V usage is TRBV7-9 and J usage is TRBJ2-1; perhaps TRBD1 as D (5 bases). The CDR3 sequence is 15 residues long. Germline V gene data show CDR1 as SEHNR and CDR2 as FQNEAQ (reference sequence). The V end lost 1 base, the J end lost 10 bases, and 17 bases lay between the germline ends. The CDR3 region has the DNA TGTGCCAGCAGCTTAGGGCAGGGTCCTACGCGAGAGCAGTTCTTC. Translation: CASSLGQGPTREQFF.

The chain couples TRBV30 to TRBJ1-1, with D perhaps TRBD1 (6 bases). The V gene lost 4 bases and the J gene lost 3 bases, with 15 bases spanning the gap. Germline CDR1 and CDR2: GTSNPN and SVGIG (reference sequence). This CDR3 comprises 14 residues. The CDR3 protein is CAWNPRGGYTEAFF. The CDR3 region has the DNA TGTGCCTGGAACCCACGAGGGGGATACACTGAAGCTTTCTTT.

The chain joins TRBV18 to TRBJ1-1; D call uncertain. This CDR3 has 14 residues. Trimming took 2 bases from V and 1 from J, leaving 8 bases between them. Germline CDR1 reads KGHSH; CDR2 reads LQKENI. The CDR3 spells CASSPVETNTEAFF. CDR3 nucleotides: TGTGCCAGCTCACCAGTGGAGACGAACACTGAAGCTTTCTTT.

This sequence joins TRBV9 and TRBJ1-6, with D unclear. CDR1 and CDR2 (germline): SGDLS, YYNGEE. This CDR3 is built from 15 residues. The V end lost 2 bases, the J end lost 7 bases, and 13 bases lay between the germline ends. Here the CDR3 reads CASSVDISGNSPLHF. The CDR3 region has the DNA TGTGCCAGCAGCGTCGACATATCTGGGAATTCACCCCTCCACTTT.

The chain recombines TRBV29-1 with TRBJ2-1; 9 positions match TRBD2. V shed 2 bases and J 7 bases; nucleotides not matched to a gene: 15. This CDR3 spans 17 amino acids. Germline V gene lookup returns CDR1 SQVTM and CDR2 ANQGSEA. The CDR3 protein is CSVESRQRGALMNEQFF. The CDR3 nucleotides are TGCAGCGTTGAAAGTAGGCAGCGGGGGGCCCTTATGAATGAGCAGTTCTTC.

The chain combines TRBV5-1 with TRBJ2-3; D not certain. Between the trimmed V and J ends, which lost 2 bases and 2 bases, there was a span of 15 bases. The V gene's germline CDR1 is SGHRS and CDR2 YFSETQ. This CDR3 comprises 16 residues. CDR3 sequence reads: CASSLGAGSFTDTQYF. CDR3 sequence (DNA): TGCGCCAGCAGCTTAGGTGCCGGGTCGTTCACAGATACGCAGTATTTT.

The rearrangement uses TRBV7-2 and TRBJ1-3; D gene ambiguous. Trimming left V 1 base short and J 0 bases short, with 7 bases between. The CDR3 length is 15 residues. Germline V gene data show CDR1 as SGHTA and CDR2 as FQGNSA. The CDR3 region has the DNA TGTGCCAGCAGCTTAGGGCAGGTCTCTGGAAACACCATATATTTT. Translated, it gives CASSLGQVSGNTIYF.

The chain uses TRBV6-5 and TRBJ2-7; TRBD2 might be the D (6 bases). The germline V and J ends were trimmed by 2 bases and 0 bases, with 11 bases remaining between them. This CDR3 is 15 amino acids long. Germline V gives CDR1 MNHEY, CDR2 SVGAGI. CDR3 nucleotide sequence: TGTGCCAGCAGTTACGGTCGGGGGAGCTCCTACGAGCAGTACTTC. Translated, it gives CASSYGRGSSYEQYF.

This clone was recorded only once. This rearrangement joins TRBV5-1 to TRBJ2-1; 8 nucleotides agree with TRBD2. This CDR3 is built from 17 residues. Germline loops: CDR1 SGHRS, CDR2 YFSETQ. Losses at the gene ends were 0 bases for V and 2 bases for J; bases not matched to a gene: 7. The chain's CDR3 is CASSLGPRGGAYNEQFF. The CDR3 DNA is TGCGCCAGCAGCTTGGGGCCTCGGGGGGGGGCCTACAATGAGCAGTTCTTC.

The rearrangement links TRBV4-1 to TRBJ2-3; 10 positions agree with TRBD2. Per the germline V gene, CDR1 is MGHRA and CDR2 is YSYEKL. CDR3 size: 17 residues. V gave up 3 bases and J gave up 1 base; unmatched junction bases: 7. As DNA, the CDR3 is TGCGCCAGCAGCCATCCCGTAGCGGGGGGCCGCACAGATACGCAGTATTTT. Translation gives CASSHPVAGGRTDTQYF.

The chain has TRBV6-4 and TRBJ2-3; 8 bases match TRBD2. This CDR3 region has 14 residues. J lost 4 bases, V lost 4 bases, and 4 bases had no gene match. Germline V gives CDR1 MRHNA, CDR2 SNTAGT. CDR3 loop: CASSASGGPDTQYF. CDR3 nucleotides: TGTGCCAGCAGTGCGTCGGGGGGGCCAGATACGCAGTATTTT.